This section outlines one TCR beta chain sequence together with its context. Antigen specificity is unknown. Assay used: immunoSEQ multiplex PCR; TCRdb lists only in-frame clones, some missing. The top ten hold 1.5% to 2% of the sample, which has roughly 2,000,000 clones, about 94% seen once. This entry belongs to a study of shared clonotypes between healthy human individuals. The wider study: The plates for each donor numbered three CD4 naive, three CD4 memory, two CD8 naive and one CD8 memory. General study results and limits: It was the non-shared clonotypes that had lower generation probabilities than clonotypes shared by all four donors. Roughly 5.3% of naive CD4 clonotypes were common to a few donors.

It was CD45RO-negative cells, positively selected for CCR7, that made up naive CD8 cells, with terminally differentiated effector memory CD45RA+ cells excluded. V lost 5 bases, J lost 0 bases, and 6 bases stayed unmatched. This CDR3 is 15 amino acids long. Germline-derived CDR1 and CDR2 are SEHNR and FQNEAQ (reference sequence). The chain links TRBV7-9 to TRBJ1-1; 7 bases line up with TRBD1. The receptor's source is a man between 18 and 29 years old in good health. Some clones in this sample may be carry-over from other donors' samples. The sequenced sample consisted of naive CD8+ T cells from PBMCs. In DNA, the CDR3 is TGTGCCAGCAGCACCCCGGACAGGCTGAACACTGAAGCTTTCTTT. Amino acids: CASSTPDRLNTEAFF.